The rows below give T cell receptor beta chains drawn from one sample of a study of T cell responses to AZD1222 COVID-19 vaccine. Here immunoSEQ multiplex PCR was the method, and the copy in TCRdb shows in-frame clones only, minus some. In the table there are approximately 60,000 clones, 70% to 90% of which are singletons. Source: peripheral blood, taken on day 0 of AZD1222 vaccination. These TCRs come from an adult in good health. CDR3s include the opening cysteine and the closing phenylalanine or tryptophan. Each record gives: J gene, clone size, D gene, V gene, CDR3 protein, CDR3 DNA. The D gene is left open where the match is weak. The listing skips clone size in some rows; elsewhere it reads once, few, many or a size class.

TRBJ2-7 NA NA TRBV28 CASSLVHEQYF TGTGCCAGCAGTTTAGTCCACGAGCAGTACTTC
TRBJ1-2 NA NA TRBV7-9 CASRDDQGNYGYTF TGTGCCAGCAGGGACGATCAGGGGAACTATGGCTACACCTTC
TRBJ2-3 NA NA TRBV24-1 CATSDLQSTDTQYF TGTGCCACCAGTGATCTACAAAGCACAGATACGCAGTATTTT
TRBJ2-7 NA NA TRBV6-6 CASSPTGSGDEQYF TGTGCCAGCAGTCCTACCGGTAGTGGGGACGAGCAGTACTTC
TRBJ1-1 NA NA TRBV2 CASRYRFMNTEAFF TGTGCCAGCCGCTACAGATTTATGAACACTGAAGCTTTCTTT
TRBJ2-1 once TRBD2 TRBV29-1 CSVGTSGRYEQFF TGCAGCGTCGGGACTAGCGGGAGGTATGAGCAGTTCTTC
TRBJ2-7 NA NA TRBV6-5 CASSYDRNYEQYF TGTGCCAGCAGTTACGACAGAAACTACGAGCAGTACTTC
TRBJ2-1 NA NA TRBV30 CAWSGPSTQEEQFF TGTGCCTGGAGTGGCCCTTCCACCCAGGAGGAGCAGTTCTTC
TRBJ1-5 few NA TRBV30 CAWSSVTGQDSNQPQHF TGTGCCTGGAGTTCGGTGACCGGACAAGATAGCAATCAGCCCCAGCATTTT
TRBJ2-1 NA NA TRBV30 CAWSESNSGYNEQFF TGTGCCTGGAGTGAAAGTAACTCCGGTTACAATGAGCAGTTCTTC
TRBJ1-1 NA TRBD1 TRBV19 CASSMVGQGEAFF TGTGCCAGTAGTATGGTGGGACAGGGGGAAGCTTTCTTT
TRBJ2-1 once TRBD2 TRBV4-3 CASSQGLAGDEQFF TGCGCCAGCAGCCAAGGACTAGCGGGAGATGAGCAGTTCTTC
TRBJ1-2 NA NA TRBV9 CASSVGQGRSAGYTF TGTGCCAGCAGCGTAGGGCAGGGTAGATCGGCCGGCTACACCTTC
TRBJ2-1 NA NA TRBV7-6 CASSLGGRVGSYNEQFF TGTGCCAGCAGCTTAGGAGGTCGGGTGGGCTCCTACAATGAGCAGTTCTTC
TRBJ1-1 NA NA TRBV6-1 CASSELRLRASF TGTGCCAGCAGTGAATTAAGGCTCAGGGCCTCCTTT
TRBJ2-1 NA TRBD2 TRBV9 CASSPGLAGVSYNEQFF TGTGCCAGCAGCCCGGGACTAGCGGGAGTCTCCTACAATGAGCAGTTCTTC
TRBJ2-1 NA NA TRBV20-1 CSASSLRRQNNEQFF TGCAGTGCTAGTAGCCTGAGGAGGCAAAACAATGAGCAGTTCTTC
TRBJ1-6 NA NA TRBV6-5 CASSTRRTDSPLHF TGTGCCAGCAGTACCCGACGGACTGATTCACCCCTCCACTTT
TRBJ1-3 NA NA TRBV15 CATRRGAGNTIYF TGTGCCACCAGACGGGGGGCTGGAAACACCATATATTTT
TRBJ1-1 NA NA TRBV30 CAWRQNTEAFF TGTGCCTGGAGGCAGAACACTGAAGCTTTCTTT
TRBJ2-1 NA TRBD1 TRBV18 CASSLDRANEQFF TGTGCCAGCTCCCTCGACAGGGCTAATGAGCAGTTCTTC
TRBJ2-7 NA NA TRBV11-2 CASSAGSGSYEQYF TGTGCCAGCAGCGCGGGGTCGGGGTCCTACGAGCAGTACTTC
TRBJ1-5 NA NA TRBV10-3 CAISFNSNQPQHF TGTGCCATCAGTTTTAATAGCAATCAGCCCCAGCATTTT
TRBJ2-3 NA NA TRBV21-1 CASSKVASVSYF TGTGCCAGCAGCAAAGTAGCTAGCGTATCGTATTTT
TRBJ2-7 NA NA TRBV3-1/TRBV3-2 CASSHISEQYF TGTGCCAGCAGCCATATTTCCGAGCAGTACTTC
TRBJ1-5 NA NA TRBV6-2/TRBV6-3 CASSYSSGGRNQPQHF TGTGCCAGCAGTTATTCATCGGGGGGGCGCAATCAGCCCCAGCATTTT
TRBJ2-1 NA NA TRBV7-2 CASSSPASTNNEQFF TGTGCCAGCAGCTCCCCAGCTAGCACCAACAATGAGCAGTTCTTC
TRBJ1-2 few NA TRBV28 CASSLMIVRGYTF TGTGCCAGCAGTTTAATGATAGTTCGTGGCTACACCTTC
TRBJ1-5 NA TRBD1 TRBV19 CASSRTLGQGGLQPQHF TGTGCCAGTAGTAGGACCCTGGGACAGGGTGGTCTTCAGCCCCAGCATTTT
TRBJ2-1 NA TRBD2 TRBV6-5 CASRPSGGTYNEQFF TGTGCCAGCAGACCTAGCGGGGGGACCTACAATGAGCAGTTCTTC
TRBJ2-2 once NA TRBV4-1 CASSQDSSGELFF TGCGCCAGCAGCCAAGATAGTTCCGGGGAGCTGTTTTTT